The rows below give T cell receptor beta chains drawn from one sample of a study of blood T cell repertoires in COVID-19. Profiling relied on immunoSEQ multiplex PCR, and the TCRdb table lists in-frame clones only, not all of them. The repertoire holds a few hundred thousand clones, with less than 90% as singletons. Sequencing was done on a sample of PBMCs or T cells enriched from blood (not recorded which). These receptors were obtained from a woman in her fifties or sixties who had recovered from COVID-19. Both conserved end residues are part of each CDR3. Each record gives: clone size, D gene, V gene, J gene, CDR3 DNA, CDR3 protein. D genes are given only for firm matches. The size field is filled for only some rows; it gives once, few, many or a size class.

.	TRBD1	TRBV2	TRBJ2-5	TGTGCCAGCAGGAGAGGGGGGACAGGGGGCTACGGGGAGACCCAGTACTTC	CASRRGGTGGYGETQYF
few	TRBD1	TRBV19	TRBJ2-2	TGTGCCAGTAGTATAGATTGGGGGACAGGGAACACCGGGGAGCTGTTTTTT	CASSIDWGTGNTGELFF
.	.	TRBV5-1	TRBJ1-6	TGCGCCAGCAGCCCATCCGGACAGTCAAATTCACCCCTCCACTTT	CASSPSGQSNSPLHF
.	.	TRBV6-5	TRBJ1-2	TGTGCCAGCAGGGGAGGGGGGGCCAACTATGGCTACACCTTC	CASRGGGANYGYTF
once	.	TRBV30	TRBJ2-4	TGTGCCCTCAACAGGGTGACGGCCAAAAACATTCAGTACTTC	CALNRVTAKNIQYF
.	.	TRBV2	TRBJ1-5	TGTGCCAGCCGTAGGACAGCGGATAGCAATCAGCCCCAGCATTTT	CASRRTADSNQPQHF
.	.	TRBV5-4	TRBJ1-5	TGTGCCAGCAGCTTGGGGGGGCGCGATCAGCCCCAGCATTTT	CASSLGGRDQPQHF
.	TRBD1	TRBV19	TRBJ1-4	TGTGCCAGTAGCGTACCCGGGACAGGACATGAAAAACTGTTTTTT	CASSVPGTGHEKLFF
.	.	TRBV24-1	TRBJ2-2	TGTGCCACCAGTGCCCCGGACGGGGATACCGGGGAGCTGTTTTTT	CATSAPDGDTGELFF
.	TRBD1	TRBV24-1	TRBJ2-2	TGTGCCACCAGTGATACTCGATTTACAGGGGGAGGGAACACCGGGGAGCTGTTTTTT	CATSDTRFTGGGNTGELFF
.	TRBD2	TRBV7-6	TRBJ2-3	TGTGCCAGCAGCTCTAAACTCCCGGGAGGGGCCGTAGATACGCAGTATTTT	CASSSKLPGGAVDTQYF
.	.	TRBV4-1	TRBJ1-5	TGCGCCAGCAGCCAAGGATGGGGGCCAGATAATCAGCCCCAGCATTTT	CASSQGWGPDNQPQHF
.	.	TRBV5-1	TRBJ2-1	TGCGCCAGCAGCCACGCACAGGGTAATGAGCAGTTCTTC	CASSHAQGNEQFF
.	TRBD1	TRBV29-1	TRBJ2-2	TGCAGCGTTGCCGGGACAGGGGGCTACACCGGGGAGCTGTTTTTT	CSVAGTGGYTGELFF
.	TRBD1	TRBV19	TRBJ1-2	TGTGCCAGTAGCCAGGGGGCGCGCGACTATGGCTACACCTTC	CASSQGARDYGYTF
.	TRBD1	TRBV29-1	TRBJ1-5	TGCAGCTGTAGACAGGGGATCGATCAGCCCCAGCATTTT	CSCRQGIDQPQHF
.	.	TRBV7-9	TRBJ1-1	TGTGCCAGCAGCTCTTCAGGGATTTACAGTGAAGCTTTCTTT	CASSSSGIYSEAFF
.	.	TRBV5-5	TRBJ1-6	TGTGCCAGCAGCCCGGACACTAATTCACCCCTCCACTTT	CASSPDTNSPLHF
.	TRBD1	TRBV29-1	TRBJ1-2	TGCAGCGTAGAGACAGGGCTCGTGGGCTACACCTTC	CSVETGLVGYTF
.	.	TRBV6-6	TRBJ1-4	TGTGCCAGCAGCTCCTCCGCTAATGAAAAACTGTTTTTT	CASSSSANEKLFF
once	TRBD1	TRBV5-1	TRBJ1-4	TGCGCCAGCAGCACTGGGACAGGGTGGGAAAAACTGTTTTTT	CASSTGTGWEKLFF
.	.	TRBV18	TRBJ2-3	TGTGCCAGCTCACCCCAAACTACCACCACAGATACGCAGTATTTT	CASSPQTTTTDTQYF
.	TRBD1	TRBV3-1/TRBV3-2	TRBJ1-6	TGTGCCAGCAGCCAGGGACAGGCGAATTCACCCCTCCACTTT	CASSQGQANSPLHF
.	.	TRBV11-2	TRBJ1-5	TGTGCCAGCAGCTTAGGCTCCAGGGGCAATCAGCCCCAGCATTTT	CASSLGSRGNQPQHF
.	.	TRBV28	TRBJ1-1	TGTGCCAGCAGTTTAACCCACACTATGAACACTGAAGCTTTCTTT	CASSLTHTMNTEAFF
.	TRBD1	TRBV4-1	TRBJ2-1	TGCGCCAGCAGCCAAGTCGCAGGGGGCTCATACAATGAGCAGTTCTTC	CASSQVAGGSYNEQFF
.	.	TRBV5-1	TRBJ1-1	TGCGCCAGCAGCTTGGATATGGGGCGTGGGTTTAGGGACACTGAAGCTTTCTTT	CASSLDMGRGFRDTEAFF
.	.	TRBV13	TRBJ1-6	TGTGCCAGCAGCTTACAGGGCCCGTATAATTCACCCCTCCACTTT	CASSLQGPYNSPLHF
few	.	TRBV6-6	TRBJ1-1	TGTGCCAGCAGGGAGACAGGCGAAGCTTTCTTT	CASRETGEAFF
.	TRBD1	TRBV13	TRBJ1-2	TGTGCCAGCAGCTTTCCCGGGACAGGGCCGTTCGACTATGGCTACACCTTC	CASSFPGTGPFDYGYTF
once	.	TRBV19	TRBJ1-1	TGTGCCAGTAGTATCCGAGGGAGGGTGACTGAAGCTTTCTTT	CASSIRGRVTEAFF
.	TRBD1	TRBV14	TRBJ1-1	TGTGCCAGCAGCCAAGTAGGACAGGGGGCTCTAAGGAACACTGAAGCTTTCTTT	CASSQVGQGALRNTEAFF
.	TRBD1	TRBV7-2	TRBJ2-5	TGTGCCAGCAGCCAAGACAGGGGGCGAGAGACCCAGTACTTC	CASSQDRGRETQYF
.	TRBD1	TRBV2	TRBJ1-5	TGTGCCAGCCGTGGACAGGGCGATCAGCCCCAGCATTTT	CASRGQGDQPQHF
.	TRBD1	TRBV5-4	TRBJ1-2	TGTGCCAGCATCGACAGGGAAGGGGGTCTCTATGGCTACACCTTC	CASIDREGGLYGYTF
.	TRBD1	TRBV11-2	TRBJ2-1	TGTGCCAGCAGCTTAGCAAGATCAGGGGGTGAGCAGTTCTTC	CASSLARSGGEQFF
.	TRBD1	TRBV11-2	TRBJ2-5	TGTGCCAGCAGCTTAAGAGGCGAGGGGGCGGAGACCCAGTACTTC	CASSLRGEGAETQYF
once	TRBD1	TRBV7-9	TRBJ1-3	TGTGCCAGCAGCTACCGTGGAGGGGGCAGGGGAAACACCATATATTTT	CASSYRGGGRGNTIYF
.	.	TRBV5-1	TRBJ1-3	TGCGCCAGCAGCTTGGATTTGGCAGGGGCCTCTGGAAACACCATATATTTT	CASSLDLAGASGNTIYF
.	TRBD1	TRBV6-5	TRBJ1-2	TGTGCCAGCAGTTACTGGGGACAGGGTTATGGCTACACCTTC	CASSYWGQGYGYTF
.	.	TRBV29-1	TRBJ1-4	TGCAGCGTCGTAGACGGAGTAACTAATGAAAAACTGTTTTTT	CSVVDGVTNEKLFF
.	TRBD1	TRBV10-2	TRBJ1-1	TGCGCCAGCAGTGACCGGGACAGGGCCTCTTTCTTT	CASSDRDRASFF
.	.	TRBV15	TRBJ1-2	TGTGCCACCAGCACCCCCGGGGTTAACTATGGCTACACCTTC	CATSTPGVNYGYTF
.	TRBD1	TRBV6-5	TRBJ1-2	TGTGCCAGCAGGGAGACAGGGAACTATGGCTACACCTTC	CASRETGNYGYTF
few	.	TRBV7-8	TRBJ2-5	TGTGCCAGCAGCTTACAGTGGGCCCAAGAGACCCAGTACTTC	CASSLQWAQETQYF
.	TRBD1	TRBV5-5	TRBJ1-5	TGTGCCAGCAGCATTAATCACCGGGACAGGGGCAATCAGCCCCAGCATTTT	CASSINHRDRGNQPQHF